Below, 11 T cell receptor beta chains from the same sample are listed, as sequenced in a study of molecular identifiers for immune sequencing clone quantification listed by TCRdb under 2018. Receptors were amplified or captured by PCR. Instrument used: NextSeq 500. TCRdb took the public reads, trimmed them with fastp at Q25, ran MiXCR for clone calling and kept in-frame beta chains. Here each entry gathers all rows of one CDR3 protein and keeps the most common genes and DNA. This sample is represented by some 590,000 distinct CDR3 sequences; about 25% of them were singletons. 0.78% of the sample is held by the ten biggest clonotypes. The sample consisted of naive CD8+ T cells from blood, with Jurkat cell RNA spiked in. Per the publication, the cell subset or site label means: FACS-sorted CD8+CD4-CCR7+CD45RA+ naive T cells. The receptors shown here come from a human donor in good health. Some libraries in this study had Jurkat cell RNA spiked in.

This clonotype came up a few times. An end of the junction differs from the germline gene, which may be a read error. The chain couples TRBV6-5 to TRBJ1-1; no clear D gene. Germline V gene sequence: CDR1 MNHEY, CDR2 SVGAGI. The CDR3 is 15 residues long. CDR3 sequence reads: CASSPFDTMNTEVFF. CDR3 sequence (DNA): TGTGCCAGCAGTCCGTTCGACACGATGAACACTGAAGTTTTCTTT.

V usage is TRBV20-1 and J usage is TRBJ2-7; D may be TRBD1 (5 bases). The V gene's germline CDR1 is DFQATT and CDR2 SNEGSKA (reference sequence). The CDR3 contains 13 residues. V lost 3 bases, J lost 2 bases, and 11 bases lay in between. CDR3 in DNA: TGCAGTGCTAGCCGGACATCTCCCTACGAGCAGTACTTC. Encoded protein: CSASRTSPYEQYF.

This sequence joins TRBV11-3 and TRBJ2-1; 10 nucleotides line up with TRBD2. The CDR3 length is 15 residues. Germline CDR1 and CDR2: SGHNT and YENEEA. Trimming removed 4 bases from V and 8 bases from J; junction bases left unmatched: 8. CDR3: CASSSERGGLDEQFF. DNA for the CDR3: TGTGCCAGCAGCTCCGAGCGGGGGGGCTTGGATGAGCAGTTCTTC.

Worth noting for this clonotype: Being one base from a much bigger clone, this may be a read error. This chain connects TRBV28 to TRBJ1-4; TRBD1 is a possible D gene (5 bases). V dropped 2 bases and J dropped 0 bases, with 10 bases sitting between them. Germline CDR1 is MDHEN and CDR2 is SYDVKM. The CDR3 length is 16 residues. The CDR3 loop reads CASSLLQGSTNEKLFF. CDR3 nucleotides: TGTGCCAGCAGTTTACTCCAGGGATCAACTAATGAAAAACTGTTTTTT.

This clonotype was observed at least ten times. The V gene is TRBV5-1, the J gene TRBJ2-7; D ambiguous. The germline CDR1 and CDR2 sequences are SGHRS and YFSETQ. The CDR3 totals 13 residues. With 4 bases removed from V and 1 base from J, the gap between germline ends came to 9 bases. The DNA of the CDR3 is TGCGCCAGCAGCAGGGTTGGGTCCTACGAGCAGTACTTC. It specifies CASSRVGSYEQYF.

Remarks on this clonotype: Since a far larger clone is one base different, this is likely a read error. The rearrangement uses TRBV29-1 and TRBJ1-1; D gene unclear. The CDR3 is made up of 11 amino acids. Germline V gene sequence: CDR1 SQVTM, CDR2 ANQGSEA. The CDR3 here is CSVVANTEASF. The CDR3 DNA sequence: TGCAGCGTTGTAGCGAACACTGAAGCTTCCTTT. The full variable domain, rest sourced from reference TRBV29-1 and TRBJ1-1, is SAVISQKPSRDICQRGTSLTIQCQVDSQVTMMFWYRQQPGQSLTLIATANQGSEATYESGFVIDKFPISRPNLTFSTLTVSNMSPEDSSIYLCSVVANTEASFGQGTRLTVV.

This clonotype was found many times. V and J are TRBV27 and TRBJ2-7; D might be TRBD2 (5 bases). The germline V gene has CDR1 MNHEY and CDR2 SMNVEV (reference sequence). The CDR3 extends over 14 amino acids. Trimming left V 3 bases short and J 3 bases short, with 12 bases between. This CDR3 is CASSFRGPRYEQYF. CDR3 bases: TGTGCCAGCAGTTTTCGCGGGCCGCGCTACGAGCAGTACTTC.

This clonotype has only a few counts. V is TRBV6-1 and J is TRBJ2-7; D could derive from TRBD1 or TRBD2 (5 bases each). Germline V gene lookup returns CDR1 MNHNS and CDR2 SASEGT. The CDR3 runs 16 residues. The germline V and J ends were trimmed by 4 bases and 3 bases, with 19 bases remaining between them. In DNA form, the CDR3 reads TGTGCCAGCAGTGCCGGGGACGGCCGGTTCTACTACGAGCAGTACTTC. Translation: CASSAGDGRFYYEQYF.

This clonotype showed up just a few times. The V gene is TRBV29-1, the J gene TRBJ2-5; D perhaps matches TRBD1 (5 bases). V was shortened by 6 bases and J by 6 bases, with 8 bases between the two germline ends. This CDR3 contains 10 residues. The germline V gene has CDR1 SQVTM and CDR2 ANQGSEA. The CDR3 loop reads CSVLGQTQYF. CDR3 nucleotide sequence: TGCAGCGTCCTGGGGCAGACCCAGTACTTC.

About this clonotype: One base away lies a much larger clone, so this may be a sequencing read error. The chain has TRBV20-1 and TRBJ2-7; tentatively, D is TRBD1 or TRBD2 (6 bases each). The ends were cut back, 6 bases at V and 5 bases at J, with 11 bases in the middle. Germline V gene data show CDR1 as DFQATT and CDR2 as SNEGSKA (reference sequence). The CDR3 has 11 amino acids. The CDR3 loop is CSAPGGNEQYF. CDR3 DNA: TGCAGTGCCCCCGGGGGCAACGAGCAGTACTTC.

This clonotype was picked up a small number of times. This chain links TRBV7-9 with TRBJ2-1; 12 bases match TRBD2. The V gene's germline CDR1 is SEHNR and CDR2 FQNEAQ (reference sequence). Germline trimming cut 5 bases from V and 9 bases from J; bases unmatched to any gene: 11. The CDR3 has 16 amino acids. Here the CDR3 reads CASSLSPSGGDGEQFF. In DNA, the CDR3 is TGTGCCAGCAGCCTCTCCCCTAGCGGGGGGGACGGTGAGCAGTTCTTC.